One and the same sample provided the 9 T cell receptor beta chains below, sequenced in a study. TCRdb re-derived calls from the 5' RACE reads in MiXCR, one entry per CDR3 protein. The sample has some 10,000 distinct CDR3 sequences; more than 40% are singletons. Material for sequencing was tumor-infiltrating naive CD4+ T cells sorted from the breast tumor. The subset is: naive CD4+ T cells, CD4+CD45RA+CD25-. The receptors were gathered from a female donor with breast cancer.

The chain is built from TRBV5-4 and TRBJ2-3, with 8 positions matching TRBD2. This CDR3 has 15 residues. Germline trimming cut 3 bases from V and 4 bases from J; bases unmatched to any gene: 7. Germline values: CDR1 SGHNT, CDR2 YYREEE (reference sequence). The CDR3 nucleotides read TGTGCCAGCAGCTCGGGACTAGTAGTGTCAGATACGCAGTATTTT. This sequence encodes CASSSGLVVSDTQYF.

The chain employs TRBV6-1 and TRBJ1-5, with no clear D. Germline assignment: CDR1 MNHNS and CDR2 SASEGT. This CDR3 has 17 residues. V was clipped by 3 bases and J by 0 bases, with 15 bases between them. DNA of the CDR3: TGTGCCAGCAGTGACGCGAAGGGTCAGTATAGCAATCAGCCCCAGCATTTT. Translation: CASSDAKGQYSNQPQHF.

This clonotype was detected only a few times. The gene calls are TRBV15 and TRBJ2-7; D not certain. The V end lost 0 bases, the J end lost 2 bases, and 5 bases lay between the germline ends. The germline gives CDR1 LNHNV, CDR2 YYDKDF (reference sequence). The CDR3 extends over 13 amino acids. CDR3 residues: CATSRDITYEQYF. CDR3 nucleotides: TGTGCCACCAGCAGAGATATCACCTACGAGCAGTACTTC.

The chain joins TRBV18 to TRBJ2-4; TRBD1 is a possible D gene (5 bases). The CDR3 is made up of 17 amino acids. Trimming pared 3 bases from V and 3 bases from J, leaving 18 bases between. The germline V gene has CDR1 KGHSH and CDR2 LQKENI. The CDR3 DNA reads as TGTGCCAGCTCACCGGCGAGACAGTGGGTTGGCAAAAACATTCAGTACTTC. The encoded protein is CASSPARQWVGKNIQYF.

About this clonotype: Mismatch with germline at one junction end may stem from a read error. V gene TRBV20-1 combines with J gene TRBJ1-1, with D possibly matching TRBD1 (5 bases). The CDR3 runs to 13 residues. Per the germline V gene, CDR1 is DFQATT and CDR2 is SNEGSKA (reference sequence). As DNA, the CDR3 is TGCGGTGCCCCCTGGATGGGGGGCACTGAAGCTTTCTTT. As protein: CGAPWMGGTEAFF.

The gene calls are TRBV4-2 and TRBJ1-6, with 7 bases identical to TRBD1. V lost 0 bases and J lost 10; bases outside the gene matches: 12. The CDR3 contains 17 residues. In germline, CDR1 is LGHNA, CDR2 YNFKEQ. The CDR3 here is CASSQEPGQMEWSPLHF. The CDR3, as DNA: TGTGCCAGCAGCCAAGAACCGGGACAGATGGAATGGTCACCCCTCCACTTT.

The rearrangement joins TRBV4-1 to TRBJ1-1; D may be TRBD1 (5 bases). Germline lookup yields CDR1 MGHRA and CDR2 YSYEKL. Trimming pared 4 bases from V and 1 base from J, leaving 13 bases between. The CDR3 sequence is 15 residues long. The CDR3 is CASSRGRGWNTEAFF. The CDR3, as DNA: TGCGCCAGCAGCCGCGGTAGGGGATGGAACACTGAAGCTTTCTTT.

The V and J genes are TRBV7-8 and TRBJ2-7, with a tentative D call TRBD1 (5 bases). Germline V gene data show CDR1 as SGHVS and CDR2 as FQNEAQ. This CDR3 spans 12 amino acids. V gave up 5 bases and J gave up 4 bases, with 9 bases separating them. CDR3 bases: TGTGCCAGCAGCCCTGGGGCGTACGAGCAGTACGTC. Residues: CASSPGAYEQYV.

The chain links TRBV20-1 to TRBJ2-5; TRBD1 matches 9 bases. The CDR3 is 15 amino acids. The J segment lost 5 bases and the V segment lost 4 bases, leaving 11 bases of the junction unmatched. Germline V lookup: CDR1 DFQATT, CDR2 SNEGSKA (reference sequence). The CDR3 nucleotides read TGCAGTGCTATCTCCGGACAGGGGAGGTTGGAGACCCAGTACTTC. This codes for CSAISGQGRLETQYF.